The 6 T cell receptor beta chains below all came from one sample that was sequenced in a study of response to subunit inactivated influenza vaccine. TCRdb recomputed calls from the RT-PCR reads with MiXCR, one row per CDR3 protein. The sample carries over 300,000 distinct CDR3 sequences, less than 25% recorded once. The starting material was PBMCs from blood, obtained 21 months after vaccination. Every receptor here comes from a man aged 45 to 70 who received an inactivated influenza vaccine.

This clonotype was observed a handful of times. The germline gene is not matched at one end of the junction; a read error may be the cause. V usage is TRBV2 and J usage is TRBJ2-1; D uncertain. The CDR3 has 9 residues. From germline, CDR1 is SNHLY and CDR2 FYNNEI. CDR3 in amino acids: CASSALKIF. The CDR3 DNA is TGTGCCAGCAGTGCTCTAAAGATCTTC.

The V call is TRBV12-3 or TRBV12-4, the J call TRBJ2-7; TRBD2 matches at 13 bases. The CDR3 runs 16 residues. Losses at the gene ends were 5 bases for V and 5 bases for J; bases not matched to a gene: 9. The CDR3 sequence: CASSPSRGLAGNEQYF. CDR3 DNA sequence: TGTGCCAGCAGTCCCTCCAGGGGACTAGCGGGGAACGAGCAGTACTTC.

This CDR3 is CASSLVARFLNEQFF. CDR3 in DNA: TGTGCCAGCAGCTTAGTGGCTAGGTTCCTTAATGAGCAGTTCTTC. The genes are TRBV11-2 and TRBJ2-1; D gene unclear. Germline assignment: CDR1 SGHAT and CDR2 FQNNGV. Trimming stripped 1 base from V and 7 bases from J, with 14 bases between. The CDR3 covers 15 residues.

This chain connects TRBV27 to TRBJ2-1, with D perhaps given as TRBD1 or TRBD2 (5 bases each). Germline-derived CDR1 and CDR2 are MNHEY and SMNVEV (reference sequence). Deletions cut 5 bases from V and 3 bases from J, with 14 bases between. The CDR3 is 15 amino acids. The CDR3 DNA reads as TGTGCCAGCAGTGCCGCCGGGGCCGTCTACAATGAGCAGTTCTTC. Residues: CASSAAGAVYNEQFF.

This clonotype has just a few counts. This rearrangement joins TRBV20-1 to TRBJ1-2, with 9 bases that match TRBD1. The CDR3 runs 14 residues. V was pared by 3 bases and J by 4 bases, with 6 bases of the junction left unmatched. The germline gives CDR1 DFQATT, CDR2 SNEGSKA (reference sequence). The CDR3 reads CSARTGQGAYGYTF. CDR3 coding DNA: TGCAGTGCTAGGACGGGACAGGGAGCCTATGGCTACACCTTC.

The V and J genes are TRBV12-3 or TRBV12-4 and TRBJ1-5, with D uncertain. V lost 3 bases and J lost 0, with 6 bases in between. The CDR3 covers 14 residues. The chain's CDR3 is CASSFSYSNQPQHF. CDR3 nucleotides: TGTGCCAGCAGTTTCTCTTATAGCAATCAGCCCCAGCATTTT.